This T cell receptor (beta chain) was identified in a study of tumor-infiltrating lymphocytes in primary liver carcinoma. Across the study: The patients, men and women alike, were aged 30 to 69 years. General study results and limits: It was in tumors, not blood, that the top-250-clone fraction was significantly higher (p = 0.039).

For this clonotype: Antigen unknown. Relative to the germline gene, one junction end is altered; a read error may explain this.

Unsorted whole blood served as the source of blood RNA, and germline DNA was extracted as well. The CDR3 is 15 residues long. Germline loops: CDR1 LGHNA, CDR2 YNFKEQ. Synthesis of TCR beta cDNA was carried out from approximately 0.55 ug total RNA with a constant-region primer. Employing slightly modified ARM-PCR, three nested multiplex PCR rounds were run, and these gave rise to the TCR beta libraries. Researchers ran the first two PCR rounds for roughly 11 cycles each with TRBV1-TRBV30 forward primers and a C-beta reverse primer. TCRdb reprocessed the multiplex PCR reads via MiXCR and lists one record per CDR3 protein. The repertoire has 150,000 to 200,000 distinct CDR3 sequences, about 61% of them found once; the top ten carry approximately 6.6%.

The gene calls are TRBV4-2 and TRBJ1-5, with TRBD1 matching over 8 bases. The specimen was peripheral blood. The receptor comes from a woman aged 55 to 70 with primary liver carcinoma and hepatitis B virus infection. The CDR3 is CANSLQGQVDQPQHF. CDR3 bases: TGTGCCAACAGCCTACAGGGACAGGTCGACCAGCCCCAGCATTTT.